Listed below are T cell receptor beta chains from one sample, sequenced in a study of T cell repertoires in cytomegalovirus infection. Antigens for these TCRs are unknown. One entry per CDR3 protein results from TCRdb running MiXCR on the reads. The table has hundreds of thousands of distinct CDR3 sequences, 25% to 30% seen once; the top ten hold about 20%. Material: cultured PBMCs, obtained from culture after CMV antigen stimulation. The receptors stem from a human donor in good health (CMV status not recorded). Some clones in this sample may be carry-over from other donors' samples. The CDR3 runs from the conserved cysteine through the conserved F or W. D genes are given only for firm matches. Expanded clones are given a class, and other clones once, few, many or no size at all.

D	size	V	J	DNA	CDR3
NA	NA	TRBV19	TRBJ1-5	TGTGCCAGTAGCTCCACGGCACTATCCCATCAGCCCCAGCATTTT	CASSSTALSHQPQHF
NA	NA	TRBV12-3/TRBV12-4	TRBJ2-1	TGTGCCAGCAGTTTCAGTGGCGGGCCGGATGAGCAGTTCTTC	CASSFSGGPDEQFF
TRBD1	NA	TRBV19	TRBJ2-3	TGTGCCAGTAGTATAGTGGACAGGGACACAGATACGCAGTATTTT	CASSIVDRDTDTQYF
NA	NA	TRBV5-1	TRBJ1-1	TGCGCCAGCAGCTTGGAGAGGAGGGGCACTGAAGCTTTCTTT	CASSLERRGTEAFF
NA	few	TRBV29-1	TRBJ2-3	TGCAGCGTTCTAAGGGAGAACACAGATACGCAGTATTTT	CSVLRENTDTQYF
TRBD1	few	TRBV7-9	TRBJ1-2	TGTGCCAGCAGCTTAGCGGGGCGACAGGGATATGGTGGCTACACCTTC	CASSLAGRQGYGGYTF
NA	NA	TRBV6-5	TRBJ1-6	TGTGCCAGCAGCAACAGGGTCTACAATTCACCCCTCCACTTT	CASSNRVYNSPLHF
NA	NA	TRBV20-1	TRBJ1-1	TGCAGTGCTACAACAGGGAACACTGAAGCTTTCTTT	CSATTGNTEAFF
NA	NA	TRBV7-8	TRBJ1-1	TGTGCCAGCAGCGCACGACCAACGAACACTGAAGCTTTCTTT	CASSARPTNTEAFF
NA	NA	TRBV10-3	TRBJ1-2	TGTGCCACCATCGGAGCCTTCACGGACTATGGCTACACCTTC	CATIGAFTDYGYTF
NA	few	TRBV12-3/TRBV12-4	TRBJ2-5	TGTGCCACGGGGTTTGAAGAGACCCAGTACTTC	CATGFEETQYF
NA	NA	TRBV6-5	TRBJ1-5	TGTGCCAGCAGTTACTCGATTCAGAACGGCAATCAGCCCCAGCATTTT	CASSYSIQNGNQPQHF
NA	NA	TRBV7-9	TRBJ2-6	TGTGCCAGCAGCTTATTCAGGGGTCTGGGCCGGACAAAGGCCAACGTCCTGACTTTC	CASSLFRGLGRTKANVLTF
NA	NA	TRBV27	TRBJ1-6	TGTGCCAGCAGTTTTGGGTTGGGGAATTCACCCCTCCACTTT	CASSFGLGNSPLHF
NA	NA	TRBV7-2	TRBJ2-5	TGTGCCAGCAGCCCTGGGACATACAAGGGGGAGACCCAGTACTTC	CASSPGTYKGETQYF
TRBD1	few	TRBV4-2	TRBJ2-7	TGTGCCAGCAGCCAAGCGGGACAGGGGGCCTACGAGCAGTACTTC	CASSQAGQGAYEQYF
NA	NA	TRBV12-3/TRBV12-4	TRBJ2-2	TGTGCCAGCAGTCGTAGCGCCGGGGAGCTGTTTTTT	CASSRSAGELFF
TRBD1	NA	TRBV27	TRBJ2-1	TGTGCCAGCAGTTTGAGGGGTTTGGGACAGGGGGCATGGAATGAGCAGTTCTTC	CASSLRGLGQGAWNEQFF
NA	many	TRBV2	TRBJ1-6	TGTGCCAGCAGGAGGGACTCCTATAATTCACCCCTCCACTTT	CASRRDSYNSPLHF
NA	NA	TRBV11-3	TRBJ2-2	TGTGCCAGCAGCCTCCTTACGAACACCGGGGAGCTGTTTTTT	CASSLLTNTGELFF
TRBD2	few	TRBV4-2	TRBJ2-1	TGTGCCAGCAGCCACCGACTAGCGGGAGATGACAATGAGCAGTTCTTC	CASSHRLAGDDNEQFF
NA	NA	TRBV12-3/TRBV12-4	TRBJ1-4	TGTGCCAGCAGTTTACTCCTGCCTGATGAAAAACTGTTTTTT	CASSLLLPDEKLFF
NA	NA	TRBV25-1	TRBJ2-5	TGTGCCAGCAGTCCCGGGGGATCTGAGACCCAGTACTTC	CASSPGGSETQYF
NA	NA	TRBV7-9	TRBJ2-1	TGTGCCAGCAGCATAAATATAGGGGACCCACAGAGTGGCTACAATGAGCAGTTCTTC	CASSINIGDPQSGYNEQFF
TRBD1	few	TRBV20-1	TRBJ1-5	TGCAGTGCCGCGGGACAGCACAATCAGCCCCAGCATTTT	CSAAGQHNQPQHF
NA	once	TRBV6-1	TRBJ2-5	TGTGCCAGCAGTGAAGATTCCGGGGGCGGGGTGACCCAGTACTTC	CASSEDSGGGVTQYF